This TCR beta chain derives from a study of cytomegalovirus exposure and HLA in healthy donors. V was clipped by 3 bases and J by 11 bases, with 16 bases between them. The CDR3 spans 13 residues. PCR employed 60 Vbeta and 13 Jbeta primers. Clones were read by immunoSEQ multiplex PCR, and TCRdb kept only the in-frame ones, dropping some. Of 100,000 to 120,000 clones listed, around 86% are singletons. The chain links TRBV23-1 to TRBJ1-1; D gene unclear. TRBV23-1 has ORF status, its function being uncertain. Sequencing used PBMCs. The clonotype originates from a man aged 35-49 years in good health and CMV-seronegative. CDR3 in amino acids: CASSQRTGWRAFF. DNA for the CDR3: TGCGCCAGCAGTCAGAGGACGGGATGGCGGGCTTTCTTT.